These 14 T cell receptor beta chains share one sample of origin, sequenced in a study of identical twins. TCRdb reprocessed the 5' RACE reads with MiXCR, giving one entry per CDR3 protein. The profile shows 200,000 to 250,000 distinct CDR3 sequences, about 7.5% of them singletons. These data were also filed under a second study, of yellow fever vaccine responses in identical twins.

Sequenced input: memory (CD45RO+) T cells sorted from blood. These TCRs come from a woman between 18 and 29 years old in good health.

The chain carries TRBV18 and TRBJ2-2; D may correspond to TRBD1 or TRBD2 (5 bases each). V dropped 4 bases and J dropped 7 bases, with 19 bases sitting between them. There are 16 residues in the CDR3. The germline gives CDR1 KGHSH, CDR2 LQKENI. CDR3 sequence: CASSRGATARGGELFF. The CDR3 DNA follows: TGTGCCAGCTCACGAGGGGCGACGGCCCGAGGCGGGGAGCTGTTTTTT.

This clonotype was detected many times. The CDR3 loop is CASQNIYNEQFF. The CDR3 region has the DNA TGTGCCAGCCAAAATATCTACAATGAGCAGTTCTTC. J is TRBJ2-1 and V is TRBV7-9; D not resolved. Trimming removed 8 bases from V and 3 bases from J, with 8 bases in between. This CDR3 is built from 12 residues. The germline V gene encodes CDR1 SEHNR and CDR2 FQNEAQ (reference sequence).

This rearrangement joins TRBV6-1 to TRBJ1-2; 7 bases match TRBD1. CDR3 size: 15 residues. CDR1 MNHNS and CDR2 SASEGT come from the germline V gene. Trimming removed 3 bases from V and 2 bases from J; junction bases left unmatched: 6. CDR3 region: CASSDTTTGNYGYTF. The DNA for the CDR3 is TGTGCCAGCAGTGATACGACGACAGGGAACTATGGCTACACCTTC.

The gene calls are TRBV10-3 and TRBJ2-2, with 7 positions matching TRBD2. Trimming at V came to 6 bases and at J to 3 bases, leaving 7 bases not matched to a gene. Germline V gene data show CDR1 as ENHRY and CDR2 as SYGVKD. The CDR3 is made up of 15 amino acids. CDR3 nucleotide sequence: TGTGCCATCAGCGGCGGGAGTGGGGACACCGGGGAGCTGTTTTTT. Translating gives CAISGGSGDTGELFF.

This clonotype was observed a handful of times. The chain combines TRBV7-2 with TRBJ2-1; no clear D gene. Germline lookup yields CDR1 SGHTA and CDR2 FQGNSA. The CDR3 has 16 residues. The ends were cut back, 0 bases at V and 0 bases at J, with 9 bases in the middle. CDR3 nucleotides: TGTGCCAGCAGCTTAGCGCGTGCGAGCTCCTACAATGAGCAGTTCTTC. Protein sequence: CASSLARASSYNEQFF.

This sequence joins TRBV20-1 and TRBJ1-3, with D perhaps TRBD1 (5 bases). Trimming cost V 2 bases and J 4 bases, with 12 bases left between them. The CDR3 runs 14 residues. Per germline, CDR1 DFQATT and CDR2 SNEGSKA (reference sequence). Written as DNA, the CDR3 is TGCAGTGCTAGACGTGCAGGGTTAGGAAACACCATATATTTT. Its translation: CSARRAGLGNTIYF.

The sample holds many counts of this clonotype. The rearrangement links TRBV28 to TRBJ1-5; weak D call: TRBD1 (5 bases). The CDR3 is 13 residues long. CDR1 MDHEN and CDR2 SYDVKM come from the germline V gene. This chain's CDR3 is CGTGWGSNQPQHF. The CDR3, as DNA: TGTGGGACGGGGTGGGGGAGCAATCAGCCCCAGCATTTT. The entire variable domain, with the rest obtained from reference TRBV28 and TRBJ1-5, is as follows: DVKVTQSSRYLVKRTGEKVFLECVQDMDHENMFWYRQDPGLGLRLIYFSYDVKMKEKGDIPEGYSVSREKKERFSLILESASTNQTSMYLCGTGWGSNQPQHFGDGTRLSIL.

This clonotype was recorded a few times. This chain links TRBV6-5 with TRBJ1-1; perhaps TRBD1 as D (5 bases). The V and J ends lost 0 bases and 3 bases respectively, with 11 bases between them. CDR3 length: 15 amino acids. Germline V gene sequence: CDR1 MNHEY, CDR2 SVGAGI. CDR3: CASSYSTRGDTEAFF. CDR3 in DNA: TGTGCCAGCAGTTACTCGACCCGAGGGGACACTGAAGCTTTCTTT.

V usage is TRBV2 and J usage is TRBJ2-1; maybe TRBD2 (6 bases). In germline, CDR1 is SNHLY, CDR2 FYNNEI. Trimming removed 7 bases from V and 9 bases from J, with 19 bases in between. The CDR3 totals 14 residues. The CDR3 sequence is CASIPQGIGGEQFF. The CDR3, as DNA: TGTGCCAGCATACCCCAAGGGATCGGGGGTGAGCAGTTCTTC.

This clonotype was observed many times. The CDR3 DNA reads TGCGCCAGCAGCCAAGAGATAGACCTTAACAATGAGCAGTTCTTC. Its translation: CASSQEIDLNNEQFF. J is TRBJ2-1 and V is TRBV4-3; D ambiguous. The CDR3 runs 15 residues. CDR1 and CDR2 from the germline V gene are LGHNA and YSLEER. The V end was cut by 0 bases, the J end by 5 bases, with 11 bases between.

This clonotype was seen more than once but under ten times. The CDR3 nucleotides read TGCAGTGCTAGCCTCGGGACTAGCGGGAGGGGGGGCCAAGAGACCCAGTACTTC. Protein sequence: CSASLGTSGRGGQETQYF. The rearrangement joins TRBV20-1 to TRBJ2-5, with TRBD2 matching 16 bases. Germline lookup yields CDR1 DFQATT and CDR2 SNEGSKA (reference sequence). CDR3 length equals 18 residues. The V and J ends lost 3 bases and 1 base, in that order; junction bases with no gene match: 8.

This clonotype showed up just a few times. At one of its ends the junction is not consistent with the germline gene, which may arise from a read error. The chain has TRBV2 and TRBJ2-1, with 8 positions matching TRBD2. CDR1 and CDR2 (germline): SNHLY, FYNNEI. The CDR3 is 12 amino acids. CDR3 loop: CASSVNSGTSIF. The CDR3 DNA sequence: TGTGCCAGCAGTGTTAATAGCGGGACAAGTATCTTC.

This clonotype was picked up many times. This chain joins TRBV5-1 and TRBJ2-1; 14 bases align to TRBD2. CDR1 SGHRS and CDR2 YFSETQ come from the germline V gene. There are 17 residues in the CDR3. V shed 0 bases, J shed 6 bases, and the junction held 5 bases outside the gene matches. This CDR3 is CASSLAGLAGGRNEQFF. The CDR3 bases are TGCGCCAGCAGCTTGGCTGGACTAGCGGGGGGCCGCAATGAGCAGTTCTTC. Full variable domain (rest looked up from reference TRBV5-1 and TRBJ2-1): KAGVTQTPRYLIKTRGQQVTLSCSPISGHRSVSWYQQTPGQGLQFLFEYFSETQRNKGNFPGRFSGRQFSNSRSEMNVSTLELGDSALYLCASSLAGLAGGRNEQFFGPGTRLTVL.

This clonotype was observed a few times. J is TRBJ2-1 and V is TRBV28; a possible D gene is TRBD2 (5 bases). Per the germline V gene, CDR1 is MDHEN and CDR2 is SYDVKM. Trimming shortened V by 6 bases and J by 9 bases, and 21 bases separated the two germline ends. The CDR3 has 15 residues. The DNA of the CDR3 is TGTGCCAGCAGCCCCCGGGGTAGCCACACAAGTGAGCAGTTCTTC. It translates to CASSPRGSHTSEQFF. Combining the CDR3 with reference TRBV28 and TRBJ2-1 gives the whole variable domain DVKVTQSSRYLVKRTGEKVFLECVQDMDHENMFWYRQDPGLGLRLIYFSYDVKMKEKGDIPEGYSVSREKKERFSLILESASTNQTSMYLCASSPRGSHTSEQFFGPGTRLTVL.